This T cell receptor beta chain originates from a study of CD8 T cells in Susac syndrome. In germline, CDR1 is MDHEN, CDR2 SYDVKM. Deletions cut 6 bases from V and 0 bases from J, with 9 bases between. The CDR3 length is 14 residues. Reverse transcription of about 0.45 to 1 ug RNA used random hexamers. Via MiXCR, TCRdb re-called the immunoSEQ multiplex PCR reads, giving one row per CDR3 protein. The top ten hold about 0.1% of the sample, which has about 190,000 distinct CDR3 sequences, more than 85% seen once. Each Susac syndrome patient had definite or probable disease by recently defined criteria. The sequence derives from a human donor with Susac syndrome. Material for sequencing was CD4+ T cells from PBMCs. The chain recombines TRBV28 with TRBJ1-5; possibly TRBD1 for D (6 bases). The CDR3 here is CASREQGSNQPQHF. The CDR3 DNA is TGTGCCAGCAGGGAACAGGGTAGCAATCAGCCCCAGCATTTT.